These 29 T cell receptor beta chains were all obtained from the same sample, sequenced in a study of neurological immune-mediated disorders. Via MiXCR, TCRdb re-called the 5' RACE reads, giving one row per CDR3 protein. The table records tens of thousands of distinct CDR3 sequences, 15% to 20% of them present only once. The material sequenced was PBMCs. The receptors here all came from a woman aged 40 to 50 in good health.

In the case of this clonotype: Given a much more abundant clone one base away, this may be a read error. The chain is built from TRBV6-5 and TRBJ2-5; D unresolved. V was pared by 6 bases and J by 4 bases, with 12 bases between. Germline values: CDR1 MNHEY, CDR2 SVGAGI. The CDR3 totals 13 residues. The CDR3 nucleotides are TGTGCCAGCAGGGCGTCAGCCCTAGAGACCCAGTACTTC. This encodes CASRASALETQYF.

This clonotype was observed many times. The CDR3: CASSRVGGGPSGSGTDTQYF. CDR3 DNA sequence: TGTGCCAGCAGCCGCGTCGGGGGGGGGCCGTCAGGGTCTGGCACAGATACGCAGTATTTT. The gene calls are TRBV6-5 and TRBJ2-3; TRBD2 agrees at 8 bases. V shed 6 bases and J 1 base; nucleotides not matched to a gene: 21. CDR1 is MNHEY and CDR2 is SVGAGI in the germline V gene. This CDR3 comprises 20 residues.

The table lists this clonotype with many counts. The chain combines TRBV5-1 with TRBJ1-1; perhaps TRBD1 as D (6 bases). The V and J ends lost 0 bases and 5 bases respectively, with 11 bases between them. Per the germline V gene, CDR1 is SGHRS and CDR2 is YFSETQ. This CDR3 has 14 amino acids. Written as DNA, the CDR3 is TGCGCCAGCAGCTTGGAGGGTCAGGGGACTGAAGCTTTCTTT. As protein: CASSLEGQGTEAFF.

This clonotype was picked up many times. This chain connects TRBV6-5 to TRBJ2-5; 9 bases line up with TRBD2. The CDR3 consists of 19 residues. With V trimmed by 2 bases and J by 5 bases, 18 bases remained unmatched. Germline lookup yields CDR1 MNHEY and CDR2 SVGAGI. The CDR3 spells CASSYPLSGGYKPQETQYF. The DNA of the CDR3 is TGTGCCAGCAGTTACCCCCTTAGCGGGGGCTACAAACCACAGGAGACCCAGTACTTC.

This clonotype appeared many times. The V call is TRBV9, the J call TRBJ1-1; D gene unclear. This CDR3 contains 17 residues. V gave up 0 bases and J gave up 5 bases, with 20 bases separating them. Germline V gene data show CDR1 as SGDLS and CDR2 as YYNGEE. The CDR3: CASSVGISGGGMTEAFF. Here the CDR3 DNA reads TGTGCCAGCAGCGTAGGAATCTCCGGCGGTGGTATGACTGAAGCTTTCTTT.

This clonotype has a count of ten or more. The rearrangement joins TRBV20-1 to TRBJ2-1, with TRBD2 matching 8 bases. Germline assignment: CDR1 DFQATT and CDR2 SNEGSKA (reference sequence). This CDR3 is 17 amino acids long. V lost 2 bases to trimming and J lost 4 bases; unmatched junction nucleotides: 13. The CDR3 spells CSARHPSRGGLYNEQFF. The CDR3 DNA is TGCAGTGCTAGACATCCTTCCCGGGGGGGCCTTTACAATGAGCAGTTCTTC.

There are many counts of this clonotype. V usage is TRBV25-1 and J usage is TRBJ2-5, with D maybe TRBD1 (6 bases). V lost 5 bases to trimming and J lost 5 bases, with 21 bases between them. The CDR3 is 16 amino acids. Germline CDR1 reads MGHDK; CDR2 reads SYGVNS. CDR3 DNA: TGTGCCAGCAGTCCTGACTACTCACAGGGTGGCGAGACCCAGTACTTC. It is translated as CASSPDYSQGGETQYF.

The rearrangement links TRBV5-6 to TRBJ2-5; the D gene is possibly TRBD2 (5 bases). Germline V gene sequence: CDR1 SGHDT, CDR2 YYEEEE. This CDR3 contains 15 residues. Trimming left V 3 bases short and J 0 bases short, with 12 bases between. The CDR3 reads CASSSTTGDQETQYF. Written as DNA, the CDR3 is TGTGCCAGCAGCTCGACAACCGGGGACCAAGAGACCCAGTACTTC.

This clonotype was observed at least ten times. The chain is built from TRBV20-1 and TRBJ2-3, with D unresolved. Germline V CDR1 and CDR2: DFQATT, SNEGSKA (reference sequence). The CDR3 loop spans 14 amino acids. The V end lost 6 bases, the J end lost 4 bases, and 17 bases lay between the germline ends. The CDR3 DNA reads TGCAGTGCAAGACTTGATAGCTCTTCAGATACGCAGTATTTT. This encodes CSARLDSSSDTQYF.

J is TRBJ1-1 and V is TRBV5-6, with a tentative D call TRBD1 (5 bases). The V and J ends lost 2 bases and 1 base respectively, with 9 bases between them. Germline CDR1 and CDR2: SGHDT and YYEEEE. CDR3 length: 14 amino acids. CDR3 residues: CASSLGAANTEAFF. CDR3 in DNA: TGTGCCAGCAGCTTAGGGGCCGCGAACACTGAAGCTTTCTTT.

The V call is TRBV2, the J call TRBJ2-1, with unresolved D. This CDR3 is built from 15 residues. Per the germline V gene, CDR1 is SNHLY and CDR2 is FYNNEI. Trimming left V 0 bases short and J 6 bases short, with 12 bases between. The CDR3 here is CASSEALQESNEQFF. The CDR3, as DNA: TGTGCCAGCAGTGAAGCGCTTCAGGAATCCAATGAGCAGTTCTTC.

This clonotype has ten or more counts. The gene calls are TRBV12-3 or TRBV12-4 and TRBJ2-1, with 7 bases aligning to TRBD2. V lost 0 bases, J lost 7 bases, and 6 bases stayed unmatched. The CDR3 has 15 residues. The CDR3 loop is CASSLAGGSRNEQFF. The CDR3 nucleotides read TGTGCCAGCAGTTTAGCGGGGGGGTCTAGAAATGAGCAGTTCTTC.

This clonotype was observed many times. V is TRBV5-1 and J is TRBJ1-1, with D possibly matching TRBD1 (5 bases). The CDR3 totals 13 residues. Germline lookup yields CDR1 SGHRS and CDR2 YFSETQ. V was pared by 4 bases and J by 4 bases, with 11 bases between. The CDR3 DNA reads as TGCGCCAGCAGCGAGCAGGGAAGCACTGAAGCTTTCTTT. This gives the protein CASSEQGSTEAFF.

The J gene is TRBJ1-4, the V gene TRBV7-2, with no clear D. Germline V gene lookup returns CDR1 SGHTA and CDR2 FQGNSA. Trimming removed 5 bases at V and 4 bases at J, with 14 bases between. The CDR3 has 15 residues. CDR3 amino acids: CASSQSGGGNEKLFF. Here the CDR3 DNA reads TGTGCCAGCAGCCAGTCGGGAGGAGGTAATGAAAAACTGTTTTTT.

This clonotype was recorded at least ten times. V gene TRBV20-1 combines with J gene TRBJ1-6, with D possibly matching TRBD1 (6 bases). Germline CDR1 is DFQATT and CDR2 is SNEGSKA (reference sequence). Trimming took off 1 base at V and 8 bases at J, with 9 bases between the two ends. This CDR3 spans 13 amino acids. The CDR3 loop reads CSARGGGDSPLHF. CDR3 DNA: TGCAGTGCTAGAGGAGGGGGGGATTCACCCCTCCACTTT.

There are many counts of this clonotype. The rearrangement joins TRBV20-1 to TRBJ1-6; TRBD1 matches at 10 bases. The V gene's germline CDR1 is DFQATT and CDR2 SNEGSKA (reference sequence). V lost 3 bases and J lost 9; bases outside the gene matches: 8. The CDR3 is made up of 15 amino acids. The CDR3 region is CSASRQGALSSPLHF. The CDR3 DNA reads TGCAGTGCTAGTAGACAGGGGGCGCTAAGTTCACCCCTCCACTTT.

The chain couples TRBV21-1 to TRBJ2-2; TRBD2, the table's D call, was not compared with the DNA. TRBV21-1 is described as a pseudogene. The CDR3 is made up of 16 amino acids. Written as DNA, the CDR3 is TGTGCCAGCAGCAAAAGTACTAACGGGGTCACTGGGGAGCTGTTTTTT. It translates to CASSKSTNGVTGELFF.

This clonotype was seen ten or more times. The rearrangement joins TRBV6-2 or TRBV6-3 to TRBJ2-5; 7 nucleotides agree with TRBD1. CDR1 and CDR2 (germline): MNHEY, SVGEGT. The CDR3 consists of 18 residues. V trimming: 0 bases; J trimming: 2 bases; junction bases outside the gene matches: 12. The CDR3: CASSYSKGYGTEQETQYF. In DNA form, the CDR3 reads TGTGCCAGCAGTTACTCGAAGGGGTACGGGACAGAGCAAGAGACCCAGTACTTC.

This clonotype was observed at least ten times. V is TRBV11-2 and J is TRBJ1-3; D unclear. The CDR3 length is 15 residues. Germline loops: CDR1 SGHAT, CDR2 FQNNGV. Trimming removed 5 bases from V and 5 bases from J, with 16 bases in between. In nucleotides, the CDR3 is TGTGCCAGCAGCGTGGGGAGAGCTGTACGAAACACCATATATTTT. It translates to CASSVGRAVRNTIYF. Variable domain in full (rest from reference TRBV11-2 and TRBJ1-3): EAGVAQSPRYKIIEKRQSVAFWCNPISGHATLYWYQQILGQGPKLLIQFQNNGVVDDSQLPKDRFSAERLKGVDSTLKIQPAKLEDSAVYLCASSVGRAVRNTIYFGEGSWLTVV.

This clonotype was seen at least ten times. The chain couples TRBV4-1 to TRBJ2-3; 8 nucleotides align to TRBD2. V lost 0 bases, J lost 2 bases, and 10 bases stayed unmatched. Germline V gives CDR1 MGHRA, CDR2 YSYEKL. The CDR3 length is 18 residues. CDR3 in DNA: TGCGCCAGCAGCCAAGATCTGGAGGCGGGGGGAGCCACAGATACGCAGTATTTT. Its protein product is CASSQDLEAGGATDTQYF.

This clonotype was detected ten times or more. This rearrangement joins TRBV7-2 to TRBJ1-2; maybe TRBD1 (6 bases). CDR3 size: 14 residues. V lost 1 base, J lost 6 bases, and 12 bases lay in between. Germline V lookup: CDR1 SGHTA, CDR2 FQGNSA. CDR3 sequence (DNA): TGTGCCAGCAGCTTAGGGCAGGGGTCCAATGGCTACACCTTC. Amino acids: CASSLGQGSNGYTF.

This clonotype was detected many times. This chain joins TRBV20-1 and TRBJ2-2, with D maybe TRBD2 (5 bases). Germline-derived CDR1 and CDR2 are DFQATT and SNEGSKA (reference sequence). Deletions cut 6 bases from V and 0 bases from J, with 5 bases between. The CDR3 runs to 12 residues. DNA for the CDR3: TGCAGTGCGACTACGAACACCGGGGAGCTGTTTTTT. Translating gives CSATTNTGELFF.

V is TRBV5-6 and J is TRBJ2-7; D gene uncertain. The length of the CDR3 is 14 residues. CDR1 and CDR2 (germline): SGHDT, YYEEEE. The germline V and J ends were trimmed by 0 bases and 2 bases, with 9 bases remaining between them. CDR3 protein: CASSLVLRTYEQYF. CDR3 nucleotide sequence: TGTGCCAGCAGCTTGGTACTGCGGACCTACGAGCAGTACTTC.

This clonotype was counted at least ten times. The V call is TRBV7-2, the J call TRBJ2-3; D is undetermined. Trimming took 5 bases from V and 2 from J, leaving 5 bases between them. Germline values: CDR1 SGHTA, CDR2 FQGNSA. This CDR3 is 12 amino acids long. The CDR3 spells CASSRLTDTQYF. In nucleotides, the CDR3 is TGTGCCAGCAGCCGCCTCACAGATACGCAGTATTTT.

This clonotype was observed a handful of times. It may be a read error: a sequence one base away is much more abundant. The chain joins TRBV7-9 to TRBJ2-1; no clear D gene. Trimming took 1 base from V and 4 from J, leaving 5 bases between them. This CDR3 is built from 13 residues. CDR1 is SEHNR, CDR2 FQNEAQ, per germline (reference sequence). This chain's CDR3 is CASSLGPYNEQFF. The CDR3 region has the DNA TGTGCCAGCAGCTTAGGGCCGTACAATGAGCAGTTCTTC.

This clonotype has a count of ten or more. CDR3 region: CASSPPSGRLYGYTF. The CDR3 DNA is TGTGCCAGCTCACCACCGTCCGGTCGGCTCTATGGCTACACCTTC. The chain has TRBV18 and TRBJ1-2; the D is unclear. There are 15 residues in the CDR3. Trimming removed 0 bases from V and 4 bases from J, with 12 bases in between. The germline gives CDR1 KGHSH, CDR2 LQKENI.

This clonotype has a count of ten or more. CDR3 protein: CSAGGTGGFGYTF. The CDR3, as DNA: TGCAGTGCTGGAGGGACAGGGGGGTTTGGCTACACCTTC. The rearrangement links TRBV20-1 to TRBJ1-2, with TRBD1 matching 11 bases. Germline V gene data show CDR1 as DFQATT and CDR2 as SNEGSKA (reference sequence). V lost 5 bases to trimming and J lost 7 bases; unmatched junction nucleotides: 6. This CDR3 has 13 residues.

This clonotype was recorded at least ten times. The gene calls are TRBV7-2 and TRBJ2-1; 9 nucleotides align to TRBD2. Per germline, CDR1 SGHTA and CDR2 FQGNSA. V shed 6 bases, J shed 6 bases, and the junction held 6 bases outside the gene matches. This CDR3 contains 14 residues. In nucleotides, the CDR3 is TGTGCCAGCAGATCTAGCGGGGCCCTCAATGAGCAGTTCTTC. Residues: CASRSSGALNEQFF.

The chain uses TRBV29-1 and TRBJ2-1, with D possibly TRBD2 on 6 matching bases. The length of the CDR3 is 15 residues. Looked up from germline, CDR1 is SQVTM and CDR2 is ANQGSEA. Deletions cut 1 base from V and 4 bases from J, with 14 bases between. This CDR3 reads CSVEGEREIYNEQFF. The DNA for the CDR3 is TGCAGCGTTGAAGGCGAACGGGAGATATACAATGAGCAGTTCTTC.